This T cell receptor beta chain was observed in a study of human T cells and chemical hapten exposure. Using its own MiXCR run on the RACE reads, TCRdb lists one record per CDR3 protein. The sample has about 87,000 distinct CDR3 sequences, about 8.9% seen once. The CDR3 length is 13 residues. Germline V CDR1 and CDR2: SGHRS, YFSETQ. V gave up 5 bases and J gave up 5 bases, with 14 bases separating them. Time point: pre-sensitization, week 0. Noted treatment: therapeutic diphenylcyclopropenone sensitization with weekly scalp DPC. The sample holds a few counts of this clonotype. The sequencing used whole blood, collected in connection with sensitization to the hapten diphenylcyclopropenone (DPC). This chain uses TRBV5-1 with TRBJ2-7; D uncertain. This clonotype was obtained from a woman in her thirties or forties with alopecia areata. Some clones in this sample may be carry-over from other donors' samples. DNA for the CDR3: TGCGCCAGCAGAGTAGTTGTCGGCGACGAGCAGTACTTC. Translating gives CASRVVVGDEQYF. The full variable domain, completed using reference TRBV5-1 and TRBJ2-7, is KAGVTQTPRYLIKTRGQQVTLSCSPISGHRSVSWYQQTPGQGLQFLFEYFSETQRNKGNFPGRFSGRQFSNSRSEMNVSTLELGDSALYLCASRVVVGDEQYFGPGTRLTVT.